The clone carrying this T cell receptor beta chain has ten or more counts. Antigen unknown. From roughly 0.4 ug of RNA, a library with molecular barcoded alpha/delta and beta/gamma adaptors was made. MiXCR, applied by TCRdb to the reads, yields one record per CDR3 protein. The sample records 43,000 or so distinct CDR3 sequences, about 20% being singletons. The sample comes from a study of read filtering for tumor transcriptome and immune sequencing. Study context: R-ISS stage counts were eight or nine for I, about 15 for II, 6 or 7 for III.

Per the germline V gene, CDR1 is KGHSH and CDR2 is LQKENI. J lost 0 bases, V lost 3 bases, and 7 bases had no gene match. The CDR3 extends over 18 amino acids. The study's findings and limits: Sorted CD138-negative bone marrow cells were not purified T cells. Approximately 80% of IR-seq clonotypes had one read, totaling around 4% of reads; RNA-seq: about 70% and 40%.

This sequence joins TRBV18 and TRBJ2-6, with 8 bases that match TRBD1. Input material: a population of CD138-negative cells sorted from bone marrow. This TCR derives from a donor older than 35 with multiple myeloma. For the CDR3, the DNA is TGTGCCAGCTCACCGAGGACAGGGTCCTACTCTGGGGCCAACGTCCTGACTTTC. It encodes CASSPRTGSYSGANVLTF.